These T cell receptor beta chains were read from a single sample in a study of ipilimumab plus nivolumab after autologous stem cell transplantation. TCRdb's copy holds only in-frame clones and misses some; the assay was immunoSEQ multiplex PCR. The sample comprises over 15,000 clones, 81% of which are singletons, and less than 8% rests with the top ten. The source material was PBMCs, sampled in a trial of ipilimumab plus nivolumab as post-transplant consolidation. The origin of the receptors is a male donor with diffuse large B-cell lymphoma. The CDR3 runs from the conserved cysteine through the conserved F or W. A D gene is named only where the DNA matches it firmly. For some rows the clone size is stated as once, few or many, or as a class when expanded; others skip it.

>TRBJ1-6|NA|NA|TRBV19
CASSTYTGSSPLHF
TGTGCCAGTAGTACTTACACAGGGAGTTCACCCCTCCACTTT
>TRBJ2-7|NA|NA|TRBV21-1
CASSKARRDVSSYEQYF
TGTGCCAGCAGCAAAGCCAGAAGGGACGTCAGCTCCTACGAGCAGTACTTC
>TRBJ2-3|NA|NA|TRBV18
CASSPGPRTDTQYF
TGTGCCAGCTCACCAGGACCACGCACAGATACGCAGTATTTT
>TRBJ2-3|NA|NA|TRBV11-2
CASSAGRGNPDTQYF
TGTGCCAGCAGCGCGGGGCGAGGGAACCCAGATACGCAGTATTTT
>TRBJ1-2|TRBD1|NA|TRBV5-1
CASSWDRLDGYTF
TGCGCCAGCAGCTGGGACAGGTTGGATGGCTACACCTTC
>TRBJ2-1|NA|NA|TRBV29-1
CSVVGQGGPHRTFF
TGCAGCGTTGTGGGGCAGGGCGGGCCCCACAGGACGTTCTTC
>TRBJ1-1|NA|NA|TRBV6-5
CASSYVAANTEAFF
TGTGCCAGCAGTTACGTAGCAGCGAACACTGAAGCTTTCTTT
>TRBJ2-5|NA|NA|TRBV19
CAITAETQYF
TGTGCCATCACCGCAGAGACCCAGTACTTC
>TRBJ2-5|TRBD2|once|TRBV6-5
CASLGGLETQYF
TGTGCCAGCCTGGGGGGGTTAGAGACCCAGTACTTC
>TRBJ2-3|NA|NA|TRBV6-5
CASSYQGAGADTQYF
TGTGCCAGCAGTTACCAGGGGGCGGGGGCAGATACGCAGTATTTT
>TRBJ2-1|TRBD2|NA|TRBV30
CAWSVSRTSGGRNEQFF
TGTGCCTGGAGTGTATCTCGGACTAGCGGGGGGCGGAATGAGCAGTTCTTC
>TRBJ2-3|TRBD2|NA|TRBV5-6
CASSRLAGGTADTQYF
TGTGCCAGCAGCCGCTTAGCGGGGGGGACAGCAGATACGCAGTATTTT
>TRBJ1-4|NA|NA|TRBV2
CAGRGTEKLFF
TGTGCGGGAAGGGGAACTGAAAAACTGTTTTTT
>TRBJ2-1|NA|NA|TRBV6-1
CASSEPPAPEQFF
TGTGCCAGCAGTGAACCTCCCGCGCCTGAGCAGTTCTTC
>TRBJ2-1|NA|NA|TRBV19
CASSTRTGRGDNEQFF
TGTGCCAGTAGTACAAGGACAGGGAGGGGGGACAATGAGCAGTTCTTC
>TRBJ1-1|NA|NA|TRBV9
CASSRLNGNTEAFF
TGTGCCAGCAGCCGTCTTAACGGCAACACTGAAGCTTTCTTT
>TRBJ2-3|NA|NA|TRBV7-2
CASSASGTPTDTQYF
TGTGCCAGCAGCGCCAGTGGGACCCCCACAGATACGCAGTATTTT
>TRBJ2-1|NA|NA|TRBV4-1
CASSQRGPTPPRKFF
TGCGCCAGCAGCCAACGGGGACCGACACCCCCTAGAAAGTTCTTC
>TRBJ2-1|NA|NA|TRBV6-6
CASSYGRAYNEQFF
TGTGCCAGCAGTTACGGGCGGGCCTACAATGAGCAGTTCTTC
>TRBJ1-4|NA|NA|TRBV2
CASSVMDLGEKLFF
TGTGCCAGCAGTGTTATGGACCTGGGTGAAAAACTGTTTTTT
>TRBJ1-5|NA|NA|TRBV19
CASSINEDQPQHF
TGTGCCAGTAGTATCAACGAGGATCAGCCCCAGCATTTT
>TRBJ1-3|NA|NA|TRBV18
CASSPGGFDGNTIYF
TGTGCCAGCTCACCAGGGGGGTTCGACGGAAACACCATATATTTT
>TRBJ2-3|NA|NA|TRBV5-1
CASSLSLQGGQGITDTQYF
TGCGCCAGCAGCTTAAGCCTCCAGGGAGGCCAAGGAATCACAGATACGCAGTATTTT
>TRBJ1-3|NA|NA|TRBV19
CASTPWDSGNTIYF
TGTGCCAGTACCCCATGGGACTCTGGAAACACCATATATTTT
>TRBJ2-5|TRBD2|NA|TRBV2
CASSSGLAGPETQYF
TGTGCCAGCAGCTCGGGACTAGCGGGGCCGGAGACCCAGTACTTC
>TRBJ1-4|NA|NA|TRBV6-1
CASSEVRGAREKLFF
TGTGCCAGCAGTGAAGTCCGGGGGGCGCGGGAAAAACTGTTTTTT
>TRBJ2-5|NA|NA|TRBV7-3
CASSLGGGHYETQYF
TGTGCCAGCAGCTTGGGAGGGGGACATTACGAGACCCAGTACTTC
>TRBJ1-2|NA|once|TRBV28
CASSLVQGRYGYTF
TGTGCCAGCAGTTTAGTCCAGGGACGCTATGGCTACACCTTC
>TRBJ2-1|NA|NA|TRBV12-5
CASGRGESSYNEQFF
TGTGCTAGTGGCCGCGGGGAAAGCTCCTACAATGAGCAGTTCTTC
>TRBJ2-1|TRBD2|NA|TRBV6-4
CASSATSGGAGEQFF
TGTGCCAGCAGCGCGACTAGCGGGGGTGCTGGTGAGCAGTTCTTC
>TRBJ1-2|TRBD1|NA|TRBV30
CAWSVLNRGGNNYGYTF
TGTGCCTGGAGTGTACTAAACAGGGGGGGGAATAACTATGGCTACACCTTC
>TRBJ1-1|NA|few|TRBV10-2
CANQWTELNTEAFF
TGCGCCAACCAGTGGACGGAATTGAACACTGAAGCTTTCTTT
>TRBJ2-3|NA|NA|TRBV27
CASNLNGATDTQYF
TGTGCCAGCAATTTAAACGGAGCCACAGATACGCAGTATTTT